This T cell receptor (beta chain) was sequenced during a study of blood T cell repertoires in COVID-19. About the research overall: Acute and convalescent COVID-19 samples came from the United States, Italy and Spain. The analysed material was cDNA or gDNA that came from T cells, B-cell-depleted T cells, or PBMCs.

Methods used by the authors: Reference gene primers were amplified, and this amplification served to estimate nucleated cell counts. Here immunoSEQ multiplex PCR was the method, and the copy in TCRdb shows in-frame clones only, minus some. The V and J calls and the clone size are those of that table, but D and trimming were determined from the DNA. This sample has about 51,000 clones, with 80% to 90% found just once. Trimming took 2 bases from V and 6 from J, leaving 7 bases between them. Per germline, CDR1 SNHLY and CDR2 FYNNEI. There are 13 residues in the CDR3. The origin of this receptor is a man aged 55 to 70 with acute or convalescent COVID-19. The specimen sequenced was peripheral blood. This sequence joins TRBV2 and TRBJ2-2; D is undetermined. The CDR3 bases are TGTGCCAGCAGTGAAATGGTAGCCGGGGAGCTGTTTTTT. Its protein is CASSEMVAGELFF.